Shown below are 16 T cell receptor beta chains from a single sample sequenced in a study of blood T cell repertoires in COVID-19. The assay was immunoSEQ multiplex PCR, and TCRdb's table has in-frame clones only and misses some. The table includes 110,000 or so clones, 81% detected once. The material sequenced was peripheral blood. These receptors all stem from a man aged 80 or over with acute or convalescent COVID-19.

The gene calls are TRBV2 and TRBJ2-3; D call uncertain. Deletions cut 6 bases from V and 2 bases from J, with 3 bases between. The germline V gene has CDR1 SNHLY and CDR2 FYNNEI. The CDR3 length is 11 residues. CDR3 in amino acids: CASSSTDTQYF. Written as DNA, the CDR3 is TGTGCCAGCAGCTCCACAGATACGCAGTATTTT.

The chain combines TRBV9 with TRBJ2-5; 13 bases map to TRBD2. The CDR3 spans 15 residues. Germline lookup yields CDR1 SGDLS and CDR2 YYNGEE. The V and J ends lost 2 bases and 4 bases, in that order; junction bases with no gene match: 2. This CDR3 is CASSVGLAGAETQYF. CDR3 DNA: TGTGCCAGCAGCGTTGGACTAGCGGGAGCAGAGACCCAGTACTTC.

The rearrangement joins TRBV9 to TRBJ2-1; 11 nucleotides agree with TRBD2. The CDR3 is 13 amino acids. Germline V lookup: CDR1 SGDLS, CDR2 YYNGEE. V lost 3 bases, J lost 9 bases, and 2 bases stayed unmatched. This chain's CDR3 is CASSGSGRGEQFF. CDR3 sequence (DNA): TGTGCCAGCAGCGGTAGCGGGAGGGGTGAGCAGTTCTTC.

This clone was counted many times. CDR3 protein: CASSPDSHTDTQYF. For the CDR3, the DNA is TGCGCCAGCAGCCCCGACAGTCACACAGATACGCAGTATTTT. This sequence joins TRBV5-1 and TRBJ2-3, with a weak D call TRBD1 (5 bases). Trimming removed 4 bases from V and 2 bases from J, with 11 bases in between. The CDR3 spans 14 residues. Germline V gives CDR1 SGHRS, CDR2 YFSETQ.

The rearrangement joins TRBV3-1 (or the pseudogene TRBV3-2) to TRBJ1-6; D is unresolved. Germline V gives CDR1 LGHDT, CDR2 YNNKEL (reference sequence). V was cut by 1 base and J by 9 bases, with 7 bases left in between. The CDR3 spans 13 residues. CDR3 loop: CASSQGPGSPLHF. The CDR3 DNA reads TGTGCCAGCAGCCAAGGGCCGGGTTCACCCCTCCACTTT.

The table lists this clone with a few counts. The V call is TRBV6-5, the J call TRBJ1-3; perhaps TRBD1 as D (5 bases). Germline assignment: CDR1 MNHEY and CDR2 SVGAGI. The ends were cut back, 2 bases at V and 0 bases at J, with 11 bases in the middle. The CDR3 loop spans 16 amino acids. The CDR3 loop reads CASSYRGFNSGNTIYF. In DNA, the CDR3 is TGTGCCAGCAGTTACAGGGGCTTCAACTCTGGAAACACCATATATTTT.

The chain combines TRBV6-5 with TRBJ1-5; 7 positions agree with TRBD1. This CDR3 contains 15 residues. V trimming: 6 bases; J trimming: 1 base; junction bases outside the gene matches: 6. Germline V lookup: CDR1 MNHEY, CDR2 SVGAGI. The DNA of the CDR3 is TGTGCCAGCAGGCCACGGACAGGCAGCAATCAGCCCCAGCATTTT. Amino acid sequence: CASRPRTGSNQPQHF.

This chain connects TRBV6-5 to TRBJ2-1; TRBD1 might be the D (6 bases). Germline values: CDR1 MNHEY, CDR2 SVGAGI. The CDR3 runs to 15 residues. V lost 7 bases and J 0 bases, leaving 13 bases between the germline ends. In DNA, the CDR3 is TGTGCCAGCACTCACGGCAGGGGCTCCTACAATGAGCAGTTCTTC. Protein product: CASTHGRGSYNEQFF.

The chain couples TRBV25-1 to TRBJ2-5, with 7 bases identical to TRBD2. CDR1 is MGHDK, CDR2 SYGVNS, per germline. CDR3 length: 15 residues. Losses at the gene ends were 1 base for V and 5 bases for J; bases not matched to a gene: 7. CDR3: CASSESIRGDETQYF. The CDR3, as DNA: TGTGCCAGCAGTGAATCGATCCGGGGGGATGAGACCCAGTACTTC.

Turning to this clone: A read error may produce the germline difference seen at one junction end. This chain joins TRBV20-1 and TRBJ2-2; 9 nucleotides match TRBD2. Germline V lookup: CDR1 DFQATT, CDR2 SNEGSKA (reference sequence). The CDR3 is made up of 15 amino acids. The CDR3: CSASEREVSPGGLFF. The CDR3, as DNA: TGCAGTGCTAGTGAGCGGGAGGTCTCACCCGGGGGGCTGTTTTTT.

This clone has a handful of counts. V and J are TRBV18 and TRBJ1-1; D might be TRBD1 (5 bases). V lost 3 bases, J lost 4 bases, and 12 bases lay in between. CDR1 KGHSH and CDR2 LQKENI come from the germline V gene. This CDR3 has 14 amino acids. DNA of the CDR3: TGTGCCAGCTCACCGAACACGGGGGTCACTGAAGCTTTCTTT. Its protein is CASSPNTGVTEAFF.

The chain joins TRBV11-2 to TRBJ1-1, with D tentatively TRBD1 (5 bases). This CDR3 is built from 13 residues. V was trimmed by 3 bases and J by 1 base, leaving 6 bases between them. The germline gives CDR1 SGHAT, CDR2 FQNNGV. The CDR3 nucleotides read TGTGCCAGCAGCTTCCAGGGGAACACTGAAGCTTTCTTT. Residues: CASSFQGNTEAFF.

In DNA form, the CDR3 reads TGTGCCAGCAGCTTAGACAGGGGGCACGGGGAGACCCAGTACTTC. As protein: CASSLDRGHGETQYF. The genes are TRBV7-6 and TRBJ2-5, with TRBD1 identical over 9 bases. The V gene's germline CDR1 is SGHVS and CDR2 FNYEAQ. The CDR3 consists of 15 residues. V lost 1 base, J lost 5 bases, and 5 bases stayed unmatched.

V usage is TRBV7-9 and J usage is TRBJ2-2; 7 bases are a match to TRBD1. CDR3 length: 15 amino acids. Germline CDR1 and CDR2: SEHNR and FQNEAQ (reference sequence). J was trimmed by 3 bases and V by 2 bases; bases with no gene match: 3. The DNA for the CDR3 is TGTGCCAGCAGCTTATGGGACAGATACACCGGGGAGCTGTTTTTT. Protein sequence: CASSLWDRYTGELFF.

This chain uses TRBV7-3 with TRBJ2-3; the D gene is possibly TRBD2 (6 bases). Germline V gene sequence: CDR1 SGHTA, CDR2 FQGTGA. The CDR3 has 16 amino acids. Deletions cut 0 bases from V and 4 bases from J, with 14 bases between. CDR3 region: CASSLTGTGVADTQYF. In DNA, the CDR3 is TGTGCCAGCAGCTTAACCGGAACGGGAGTCGCAGATACGCAGTATTTT.

The J gene is TRBJ2-3, the V gene TRBV4-2; no firm D call. The CDR3 is 13 amino acids. V lost 4 bases to trimming and J lost 5 bases, with 10 bases between them. Germline lookup yields CDR1 LGHNA and CDR2 YNFKEQ. The CDR3 spells CASSLHPEDTQYF. The CDR3, as DNA: TGTGCCAGCAGCCTACACCCCGAAGATACGCAGTATTTT.